One and the same sample provided the 23 T cell receptor beta chains below, sequenced in a study of cytomegalovirus exposure and HLA in healthy donors. The study ran its PCR with 60 Vbeta and 13 Jbeta primers. Only in-frame clones appear in the TCRdb table, and some are missing; sequencing was by immunoSEQ multiplex PCR. The repertoire holds some 200,000 clones, approximately 90% seen once, with roughly 1% in the top ten. Sequenced input: PBMCs. These receptors came from a woman aged 18 to 35 in good health and CMV-seronegative.

The J gene is TRBJ1-2, the V gene TRBV10-3, with 7 bases aligning to TRBD1. The germline V gene has CDR1 ENHRY and CDR2 SYGVKD. This CDR3 has 19 amino acids. J lost 4 bases, V lost 6 bases, and 23 bases had no gene match. The CDR3 sequence is CAISRGQINRGGLGYGYTF. The CDR3 DNA is TGTGCCATCAGCCGTGGACAGATCAACAGGGGAGGTCTCGGCTATGGCTACACCTTC.

V and J are TRBV19 and TRBJ1-4, with D uncertain. The ends were cut back, 3 bases at V and 10 bases at J, with 9 bases in the middle. CDR3 length equals 12 residues. CDR1 is LNHDA and CDR2 is SQIVND in the germline V gene (reference sequence). The CDR3 DNA is TGTGCCAGTAGTATCGTGGCGGGAAAACTGTTTTTT. Amino acid sequence: CASSIVAGKLFF.

The gene calls are TRBV9 and TRBJ1-3; perhaps TRBD1 as D (6 bases). CDR1 is SGDLS and CDR2 is YYNGEE in the germline V gene. Trimming shortened V by 5 bases and J by 0 bases, and 24 bases separated the two germline ends. This CDR3 has 19 residues. The CDR3: CASSSNAGVGVSSGNTIYF. As DNA, the CDR3 is TGTGCCAGCAGTTCAAATGCAGGGGTGGGGGTAAGCTCTGGAAACACCATATATTTT.

A word on this clone: Compared with germline, one end of the junction differs, possibly owing to a read error. The chain links TRBV6-4 to TRBJ2-1, with a weak D call TRBD2 (6 bases). The CDR3 covers 15 residues. Germline V lookup: CDR1 MRHNA, CDR2 SNTAGT. In DNA form, the CDR3 reads TGTGCCAGCAGAAAACAGGCCACTAGCTACAGTGAGCAGTTCTTC. Translated: CASRKQATSYSEQFF.

The genes are TRBV9 and TRBJ2-7; 7 positions match TRBD2. Germline V lookup: CDR1 SGDLS, CDR2 YYNGEE. The CDR3 runs 16 residues. Trimming cost V 3 bases and J 7 bases; bases outside gene matches: 16. The chain's CDR3 is CASSGPPGGRAEEQYF. In DNA, the CDR3 is TGTGCCAGCAGCGGACCCCCCGGGGGGAGGGCGGAAGAGCAGTACTTC. Drawing the rest from reference TRBV9 and TRBJ2-7, the complete variable domain is DSGVTQTPKHLITATGQRVTLRCSPRSGDLSVYWYQQSLDQGLQFLIQYYNGEERAKGNILERFSAQQFPDLHSELNLSSLELGDSALYFCASSGPPGGRAEEQYFGPGTRLTVT.

V and J are TRBV7-8 and TRBJ1-4; TRBD1 matches at 10 bases. Unmatched junction bases numbered 7, after V lost 2 bases and J lost 1 base. Germline V lookup: CDR1 SGHVS, CDR2 FQNEAQ. The CDR3 length is 18 residues. CDR3 region: CASSLRGQGERTNEKLFF. CDR3 sequence (DNA): TGTGCCAGCAGCTTACGAGGACAGGGGGAACGAACTAATGAAAAACTGTTTTTT.

CDR3 sequence: CASSFYGENQPQHF. The CDR3 nucleotides are TGTGCCAGCAGCTTTTACGGGGAAAATCAGCCCCAGCATTTT. The V and J genes are TRBV7-2 and TRBJ1-5; no reliable D call. The length of the CDR3 is 14 residues. CDR1 SGHTA and CDR2 FQGNSA come from the germline V gene. V gave up 3 bases and J gave up 4 bases, with 10 bases separating them.

The chain recombines TRBV6-5 with TRBJ2-7, with a possible D match to TRBD2 (5 bases). Germline V gene sequence: CDR1 MNHEY, CDR2 SVGAGI. V lost 2 bases to trimming and J lost 6 bases, with 17 bases between them. The CDR3 is made up of 15 amino acids. Here the CDR3 reads CASSYLRRPVGEQYF. The CDR3 nucleotides read TGTGCCAGCAGTTACCTCAGGAGGCCCGTCGGCGAGCAGTACTTC.

The rearrangement joins TRBV5-1 to TRBJ1-2; TRBD1 agrees at 11 bases. With 4 bases clipped from V and 8 bases from J, the junction kept 10 bases outside the gene matches. Germline V gives CDR1 SGHRS, CDR2 YFSETQ. The length of the CDR3 is 15 residues. CDR3 in DNA: TGCGCCAGCAGCGCGGCGGTCGGGACAGGGGGAGGCTACACCTTC. Amino acid sequence: CASSAAVGTGGGYTF.

The rearrangement links TRBV5-4 to TRBJ1-2; TRBD1 matches 7 bases. Trimming cost V 4 bases and J 3 bases; bases outside gene matches: 3. This CDR3 spans 13 amino acids. Germline V gives CDR1 SGHNT, CDR2 YYREEE (reference sequence). In DNA, the CDR3 is TGTGCCAGCAGCAAAGGGACAGACTATGGCTACACCTTC. Protein product: CASSKGTDYGYTF.

This clone has only one observation. J is TRBJ1-5 and V is TRBV21-1. TRBV21-1 is a recognized pseudogene. The CDR3 sequence is 19 residues long. The CDR3 bases are TGTGCCAGCAGCAAAGTGGAGCCACAGAGGGTATTGAGCAATCAGCCCCAGCATTTT. Encoded protein: CASSKVEPQRVLSNQPQHF.

The V gene is TRBV10-3, the J gene TRBJ2-5, with TRBD1 as a possible D gene (6 bases). The tail of the sequence fits TRBJ2-7 better, so the J call may be wrong. The V gene's germline CDR1 is ENHRY and CDR2 SYGVKD. This CDR3 region has 11 residues. The CDR3 spells CASGQSYEQYF. The CDR3 nucleotides are TGTGCCAGCGGACAGAGCTACGAGCAGTACTTC.

V usage is TRBV5-1 and J usage is TRBJ2-1, with TRBD1 matching 9 bases. The J segment lost 7 bases and the V segment lost 4 bases, leaving 12 bases of the junction unmatched. Germline CDR1 is SGHRS and CDR2 is YFSETQ. The CDR3 sequence is 16 residues long. The chain's CDR3 is CASSLLPGTGKNEQFF. The CDR3 DNA reads TGCGCCAGCAGCCTATTACCCGGGACAGGGAAGAATGAGCAGTTCTTC.

The chain employs TRBV7-9 and TRBJ2-7, with 8 bases lining up with TRBD1. The germline V gene encodes CDR1 SEHNR and CDR2 FQNEAQ (reference sequence). This CDR3 has 15 amino acids. J was trimmed by 5 bases and V by 6 bases; bases with no gene match: 12. CDR3 sequence: CASREGTGPSDEQYF. The CDR3 DNA follows: TGTGCCAGCAGGGAGGGGACAGGCCCTTCGGACGAGCAGTACTTC.

This clone was seen just once. J is TRBJ1-2 and V is TRBV11-3; 8 bases map to TRBD1. The V gene's germline CDR1 is SGHNT and CDR2 YENEEA. Trimming took 5 bases from V and 4 from J; bases not matched to a gene: 0. The CDR3 has 12 residues. The CDR3 region has the DNA TGTGCCAGCAGCGACAGGGGCTATGGCTACACCTTC. Translating gives CASSDRGYGYTF.

The CDR3 sequence: CASSRLAGGRQETQYF. CDR3 in DNA: TGTGCCAGCAGCCGACTAGCGGGGGGGAGGCAAGAGACCCAGTACTTC. The V call is TRBV7-9, the J call TRBJ2-5; TRBD2 aligns across 14 bases. This CDR3 spans 16 amino acids. The germline gives CDR1 SEHNR, CDR2 FQNEAQ (reference sequence). J lost 2 bases, V lost 5 bases, and 4 bases had no gene match.

The rearrangement joins TRBV16 to TRBJ1-1; a possible D gene is TRBD1 (6 bases). The ends were cut back, 1 base at V and 4 bases at J, with 19 bases in the middle. Per germline, CDR1 KGHSY and CDR2 FQNENV. The CDR3 is made up of 17 amino acids. CDR3 DNA sequence: TGTGCCAGCAGCCAATTAGGTGTAGGGACATGGGGCACTGAAGCTTTCTTT. It yields the protein CASSQLGVGTWGTEAFF.

J is TRBJ2-1 and V is TRBV9, with a possible D match to TRBD2 (5 bases). V lost 0 bases to trimming and J lost 0 bases, with 10 bases between them. The CDR3 has 16 amino acids. The germline V gene has CDR1 SGDLS and CDR2 YYNGEE. Written as DNA, the CDR3 is TGTGCCAGCAGCGTAGCCAAAGGGAGCTCCTACAATGAGCAGTTCTTC. Amino acids: CASSVAKGSSYNEQFF.

J is TRBJ2-1 and V is TRBV5-4; D may be TRBD1 (6 bases). The germline V gene has CDR1 SGHNT and CDR2 YYREEE (reference sequence). The CDR3 sequence is 12 residues long. With 10 bases removed from V and 8 bases from J, the gap between germline ends came to 16 bases. CDR3 amino acids: CASKGDLDEQFF. The CDR3 nucleotides are TGTGCCTCAAAGGGGGATCTGGATGAGCAGTTCTTC. Looking up the rest from reference TRBV5-4 and TRBJ2-1 gives the full variable domain: ETGVTQSPTHLIKTRGQQVTLRCSSQSGHNTVSWYQQALGQGPQFIFQYYREEENGRGNFPPRFSGLQFPNYSSELNVNALELDDSALYLCASKGDLDEQFFGPGTRLTVL.

The V gene is TRBV27, the J gene TRBJ1-2; TRBD1 matches 7 bases. Germline CDR1 and CDR2: MNHEY and SMNVEV (reference sequence). This CDR3 is built from 14 residues. V trimming: 2 bases; J trimming: 4 bases; junction bases outside the gene matches: 4. CDR3 sequence (DNA): TGTGCCAGCAGTTTAACCCGGGACAGCTATGGCTACACCTTC. Its protein is CASSLTRDSYGYTF.

The genes are TRBV5-1 and TRBJ1-4; TRBD1 aligns across 7 bases. The CDR3 extends over 14 amino acids. V trimming: 4 bases; J trimming: 8 bases; junction bases outside the gene matches: 8. Germline V lookup: CDR1 SGHRS, CDR2 YFSETQ. CDR3 sequence: CASSLTGVREKLFF. The DNA for the CDR3 is TGCGCCAGCAGCCTTACAGGGGTTCGGGAAAAACTGTTTTTT.

This chain connects TRBV5-6 to TRBJ2-3, with 7 bases matching TRBD2. There are 17 residues in the CDR3. The V and J ends lost 1 base and 2 bases, in that order; junction bases with no gene match: 10. Germline V gives CDR1 SGHDT, CDR2 YYEEEE. DNA for the CDR3: TGTGCCAGCAGCTTGTGGGTACGCGGGGGTATCACAGATACGCAGTATTTT. This encodes CASSLWVRGGITDTQYF.

The chain combines TRBV2 with TRBJ1-2, with TRBD1 as a possible D gene (5 bases). This CDR3 has 12 amino acids. The germline V gene has CDR1 SNHLY and CDR2 FYNNEI. Trimming cost V 8 bases and J 6 bases, with 13 bases left between them. The CDR3 bases are TGTGCCAGCTACAGGATTATGGATGGCTACACCTTC. Its translation: CASYRIMDGYTF.